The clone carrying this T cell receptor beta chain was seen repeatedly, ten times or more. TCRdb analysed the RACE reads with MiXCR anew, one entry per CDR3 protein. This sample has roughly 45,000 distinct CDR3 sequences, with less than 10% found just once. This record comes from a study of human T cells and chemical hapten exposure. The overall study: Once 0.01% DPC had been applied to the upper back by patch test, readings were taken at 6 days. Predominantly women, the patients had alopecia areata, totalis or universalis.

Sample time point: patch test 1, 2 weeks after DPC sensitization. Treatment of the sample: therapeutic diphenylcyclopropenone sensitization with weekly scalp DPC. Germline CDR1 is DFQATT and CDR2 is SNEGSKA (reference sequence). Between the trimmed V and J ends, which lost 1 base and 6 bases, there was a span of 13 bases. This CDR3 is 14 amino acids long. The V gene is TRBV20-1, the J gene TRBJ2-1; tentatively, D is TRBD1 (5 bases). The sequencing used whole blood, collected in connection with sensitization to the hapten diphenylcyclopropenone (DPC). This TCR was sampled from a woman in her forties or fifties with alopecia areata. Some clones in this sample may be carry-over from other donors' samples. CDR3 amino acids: CSARVTGFFNEQFF. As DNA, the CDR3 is TGCAGTGCTAGAGTCACAGGATTTTTCAATGAGCAGTTCTTC.